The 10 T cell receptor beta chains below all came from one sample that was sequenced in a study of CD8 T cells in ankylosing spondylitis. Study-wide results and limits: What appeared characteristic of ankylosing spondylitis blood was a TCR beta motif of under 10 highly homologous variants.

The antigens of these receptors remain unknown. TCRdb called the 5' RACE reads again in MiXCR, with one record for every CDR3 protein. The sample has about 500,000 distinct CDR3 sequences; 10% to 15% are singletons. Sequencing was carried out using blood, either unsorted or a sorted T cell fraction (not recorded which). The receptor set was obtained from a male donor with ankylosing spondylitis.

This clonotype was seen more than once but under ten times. In nucleotides, the CDR3 is TGTGCCACCAGCAGAGATATGGTAGTTTTCGTTGGTGAGCAGTTCTTC. Residues: CATSRDMVVFVGEQFF. The chain couples TRBV15 to TRBJ2-1; D is undetermined. Per germline, CDR1 LNHNV and CDR2 YYDKDF (reference sequence). V lost 0 bases, J lost 9 bases, and 18 bases lay in between. The CDR3 consists of 16 residues.

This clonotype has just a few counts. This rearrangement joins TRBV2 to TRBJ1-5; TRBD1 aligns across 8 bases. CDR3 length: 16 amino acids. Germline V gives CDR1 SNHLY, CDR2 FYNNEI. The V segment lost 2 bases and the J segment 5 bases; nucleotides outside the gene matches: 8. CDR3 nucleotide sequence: TGTGCCAGCAGTGAACTAGGCAGGGGGCCTGATCAGCCCCAGCATTTT. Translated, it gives CASSELGRGPDQPQHF.

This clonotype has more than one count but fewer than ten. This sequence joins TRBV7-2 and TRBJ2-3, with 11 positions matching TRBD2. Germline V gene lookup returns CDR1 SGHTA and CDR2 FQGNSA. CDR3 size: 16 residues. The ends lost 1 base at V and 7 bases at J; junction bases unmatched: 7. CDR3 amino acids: CASSLGLAGGGYTQYF. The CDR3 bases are TGTGCCAGCAGCTTAGGGCTAGCGGGAGGTGGATATACGCAGTATTTT.

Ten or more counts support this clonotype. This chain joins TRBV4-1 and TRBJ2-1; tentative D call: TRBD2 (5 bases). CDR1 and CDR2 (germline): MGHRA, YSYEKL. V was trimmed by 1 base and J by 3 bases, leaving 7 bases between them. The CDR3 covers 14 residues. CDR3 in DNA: TGCGCCAGCAGCCAAGGACGGGGCTACAATGAGCAGTTCTTC. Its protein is CASSQGRGYNEQFF.

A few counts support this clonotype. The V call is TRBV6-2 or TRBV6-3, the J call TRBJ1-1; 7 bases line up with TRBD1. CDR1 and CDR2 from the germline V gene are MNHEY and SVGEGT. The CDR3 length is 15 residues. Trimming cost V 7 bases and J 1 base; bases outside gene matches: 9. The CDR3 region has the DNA TGTGCCAGCACCCACGGGGCAGGGGGGAACACTGAAGCTTTCTTT. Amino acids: CASTHGAGGNTEAFF.

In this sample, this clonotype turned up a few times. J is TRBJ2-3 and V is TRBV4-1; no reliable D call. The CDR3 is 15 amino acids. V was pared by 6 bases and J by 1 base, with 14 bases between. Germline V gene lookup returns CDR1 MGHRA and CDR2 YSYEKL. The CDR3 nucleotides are TGCGCCAGCAGTTTTAAGACATCGGGCACAGATACGCAGTATTTT. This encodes CASSFKTSGTDTQYF.

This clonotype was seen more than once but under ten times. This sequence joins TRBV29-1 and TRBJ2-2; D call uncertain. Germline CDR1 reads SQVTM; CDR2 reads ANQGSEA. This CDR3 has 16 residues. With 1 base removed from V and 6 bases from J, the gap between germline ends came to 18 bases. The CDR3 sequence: CSVEGGTRAGAGELFF. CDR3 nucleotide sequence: TGCAGCGTTGAAGGGGGAACCCGAGCAGGCGCCGGGGAGCTGTTTTTT.

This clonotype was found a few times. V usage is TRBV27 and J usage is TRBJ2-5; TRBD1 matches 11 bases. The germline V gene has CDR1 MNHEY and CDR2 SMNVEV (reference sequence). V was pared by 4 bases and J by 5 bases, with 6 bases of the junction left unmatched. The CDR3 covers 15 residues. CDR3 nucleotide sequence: TGTGCCAGCAGTTCGTGGGACAGGGGGAGGGAGACCCAGTACTTC. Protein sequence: CASSSWDRGRETQYF.

CDR3: CASSNPPRGTGFYNEQFF. In nucleotides, the CDR3 is TGTGCCAGCAGCAACCCCCCTAGGGGGACAGGCTTCTACAATGAGCAGTTCTTC. The chain employs TRBV21-1 and TRBJ2-1; the table's D call TRBD1 went unverified against the DNA. TRBV21-1 is flagged as a pseudogene. This CDR3 region has 18 residues.

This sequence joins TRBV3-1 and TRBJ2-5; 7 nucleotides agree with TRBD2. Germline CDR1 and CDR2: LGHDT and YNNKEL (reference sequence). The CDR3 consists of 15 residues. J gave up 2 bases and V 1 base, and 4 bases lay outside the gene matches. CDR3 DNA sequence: TGTGCCAGCAGCCAAGGGACTAGTGCACAAGAGACCCAGTACTTC. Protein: CASSQGTSAQETQYF.